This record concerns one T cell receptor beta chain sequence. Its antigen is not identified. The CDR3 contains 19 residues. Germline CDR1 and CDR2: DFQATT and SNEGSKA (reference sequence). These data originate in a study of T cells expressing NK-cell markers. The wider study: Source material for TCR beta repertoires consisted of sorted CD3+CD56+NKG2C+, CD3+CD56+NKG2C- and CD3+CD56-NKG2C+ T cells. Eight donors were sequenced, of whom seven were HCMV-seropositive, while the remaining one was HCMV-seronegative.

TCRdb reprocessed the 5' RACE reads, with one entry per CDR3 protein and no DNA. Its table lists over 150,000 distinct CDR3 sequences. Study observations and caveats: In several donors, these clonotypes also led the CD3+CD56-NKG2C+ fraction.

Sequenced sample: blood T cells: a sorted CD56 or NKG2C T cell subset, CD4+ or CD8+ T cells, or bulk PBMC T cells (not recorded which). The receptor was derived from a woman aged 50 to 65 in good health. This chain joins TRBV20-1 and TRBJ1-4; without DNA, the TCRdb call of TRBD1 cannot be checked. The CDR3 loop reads CSARDQGRQKRIPAEKLFF.